These 32 T cell receptor beta chains share one sample of origin, sequenced in a study of radiation and T cells in renal cell carcinoma. The time point is: blood 2 weeks post-SBRT. Treatment meaning: 15 Gy SBRT to primary tumor, nephrectomy 4 weeks later. The assay was immunoSEQ multiplex PCR, and TCRdb's table has in-frame clones only and misses some. In the table there are 160,000 or so clones, roughly 87% of which are singletons. This specimen consisted of blood, obtained from a patient whose treatment included radiotherapy and nephrectomy. These receptors all stem from a woman aged 45-65 years with renal cell carcinoma.

The rearrangement links TRBV19 to TRBJ2-1; 7 bases align to TRBD2. Germline V CDR1 and CDR2: LNHDA, SQIVND (reference sequence). V gave up 7 bases and J gave up 9 bases; unmatched junction bases: 12. The CDR3 is made up of 14 amino acids. The CDR3, as DNA: TGTGCCAGTACCTTACGGGGGGAGGGGTCTGAGCAGTTCTTC. This codes for CASTLRGEGSEQFF.

The CDR3 region is CASTKGIQDWPGNTIYF. The CDR3 region has the DNA TGCGCCAGCACCAAGGGGATCCAAGACTGGCCTGGAAACACCATATATTTT. The genes are TRBV4-3 and TRBJ1-3; D perhaps matches TRBD1 (5 bases). The CDR3 runs 17 residues. Germline V gene data show CDR1 as LGHNA and CDR2 as YSLEER. V dropped 7 bases and J dropped 2 bases, with 21 bases sitting between them.

V and J are TRBV5-8 and TRBJ2-2, with TRBD1 matching over 11 bases. V lost 4 bases to trimming and J lost 7 bases; unmatched junction nucleotides: 6. Germline-derived CDR1 and CDR2 are SGHTS and YDEGEE. This CDR3 is built from 15 residues. This chain's CDR3 is CASSLDRGRGGELFF. The CDR3 region has the DNA TGTGCCAGCAGCCTGGACAGGGGGCGGGGCGGGGAGCTGTTTTTT.

The V gene is TRBV5-1, the J gene TRBJ2-3; D perhaps matches TRBD2 (7 bases). The germline CDR1 and CDR2 sequences are SGHRS and YFSETQ. V was shortened by 0 bases and J by 2 bases, with 13 bases between the two germline ends. The length of the CDR3 is 16 residues. In DNA form, the CDR3 reads TGCGCCAGCAGCTTGGATGGGGGGGCGCCCACAGATACGCAGTATTTT. Its translation is CASSLDGGAPTDTQYF.

The CDR3, as DNA: TGTGCCATCAGTGACAGGGACGGGAACACTGAAGCTTTCTTT. This gives the protein CAISDRDGNTEAFF. The chain combines TRBV10-3 with TRBJ1-1; TRBD1 is a possible D gene (5 bases). The CDR3 runs to 14 residues. Looked up from germline, CDR1 is ENHRY and CDR2 is SYGVKD. Trimming pared 3 bases from V and 1 base from J, leaving 9 bases between.

The CDR3 region has the DNA TGTGCCAGCAGCTCCGACAGGGGGAGGCCAGATACGCAGTATTTT. Translation: CASSSDRGRPDTQYF. This sequence joins TRBV5-6 and TRBJ2-3; 9 bases match TRBD1. The V segment lost 3 bases and the J segment 4 bases; nucleotides outside the gene matches: 6. Germline V gene sequence: CDR1 SGHDT, CDR2 YYEEEE. The CDR3 is made up of 15 amino acids.

The chain is built from TRBV29-1 and TRBJ1-4, with D uncertain. Trimming left V 5 bases short and J 3 bases short, with 13 bases between. The CDR3 totals 14 residues. The germline V gene encodes CDR1 SQVTM and CDR2 ANQGSEA. CDR3 DNA: TGCAGCGTTCTCCGGTTGGGAGCTAATGAAAAACTGTTTTTT. It yields the protein CSVLRLGANEKLFF.

This chain joins TRBV7-2 and TRBJ2-3; the D is unclear. With 0 bases removed from V and 2 bases from J, the gap between germline ends came to 6 bases. Germline CDR1 is SGHTA and CDR2 is FQGNSA. This CDR3 is 14 amino acids long. CDR3 residues: CASSLAAYTDTQYF. The CDR3, as DNA: TGTGCCAGCAGCTTAGCAGCCTACACAGATACGCAGTATTTT.

This clone was observed a single time. The V gene is TRBV9, the J gene TRBJ2-3, with 8 nucleotides matching TRBD1. This CDR3 comprises 16 residues. Germline V gene sequence: CDR1 SGDLS, CDR2 YYNGEE. J was trimmed by 5 bases and V by 4 bases; bases with no gene match: 12. CDR3 bases: TGTGCCAGCAGCCGGACAGGGTCGCCACCGGAAGATACGCAGTATTTT. It translates to CASSRTGSPPEDTQYF.

The CDR3 DNA is TGCGCCAGCAGCCTTAGGACAGAAACCAACTATGGCTACACCTTC. Amino acid sequence: CASSLRTETNYGYTF. V is TRBV4-1 and J is TRBJ1-2; tentative D call: TRBD1 (6 bases). Germline CDR1 reads MGHRA; CDR2 reads YSYEKL. Trimming removed 4 bases at V and 2 bases at J, with 14 bases between. CDR3 length equals 15 residues.

The DNA for the CDR3 is TGTGCCAGCAGCTCTACAAGGGAAGGGAGGCTAGTTAATTCACCCCTCCACTTT. Translation: CASSSTREGRLVNSPLHF. The chain uses TRBV7-6 and TRBJ1-6; D not certain. This CDR3 spans 18 amino acids. From germline, CDR1 is SGHVS and CDR2 FNYEAQ. V was clipped by 4 bases and J by 6 bases, with 22 bases between them.

This CDR3 is CASSQGGGGSNQPQHF. The DNA of the CDR3 is TGCGCCAGCAGCCAGGGGGGAGGGGGGAGCAATCAGCCCCAGCATTTT. The rearrangement links TRBV4-1 to TRBJ1-5; tentatively, D is TRBD1 (6 bases). Germline assignment: CDR1 MGHRA and CDR2 YSYEKL. The length of the CDR3 is 16 residues. V lost 3 bases to trimming and J lost 1 base, with 13 bases between them.

The chain carries TRBV2 and TRBJ2-3, with unresolved D. Trimming removed 3 bases from V and 3 bases from J, with 7 bases in between. The germline V gene encodes CDR1 SNHLY and CDR2 FYNNEI. The CDR3 spans 13 residues. The CDR3 here is CASSEGRTDTQYF. CDR3 bases: TGTGCCAGCAGTGAGGGCAGAACAGATACGCAGTATTTT.

The chain employs TRBV7-2 and TRBJ1-3, with D uncertain. There are 16 residues in the CDR3. In germline, CDR1 is SGHTA, CDR2 FQGNSA. Trimming removed 4 bases at V and 4 bases at J, with 17 bases between. In DNA form, the CDR3 reads TGTGCCAGCAGCTCGACCCTACACGTCAAGGGAAACACCATATATTTT. Translation: CASSSTLHVKGNTIYF.

V and J are TRBV7-2 and TRBJ2-3, with D tentatively TRBD2 (7 bases). Germline CDR1 and CDR2: SGHTA and FQGNSA. This CDR3 region has 15 residues. Trimming shortened V by 3 bases and J by 2 bases, and 12 bases separated the two germline ends. In DNA form, the CDR3 reads TGTGCCAGCAGCTTGAGGCGGGGGCCCACAGATACGCAGTATTTT. Encoded protein: CASSLRRGPTDTQYF.

V gene TRBV6-1 combines with J gene TRBJ1-3; tentative D call: TRBD1 (6 bases). The CDR3 is made up of 14 amino acids. V lost 7 bases, J lost 1 base, and 11 bases lay in between. Germline V gene data show CDR1 as MNHNS and CDR2 as SASEGT. CDR3 in DNA: TGTGCCAGCAACCCCAGGGGATCTGGAAACACCATATATTTT. As protein: CASNPRGSGNTIYF.

This chain uses TRBV7-2 with TRBJ2-7, with a possible D match to TRBD2 (5 bases). Trimming shortened V by 5 bases and J by 0 bases, and 20 bases separated the two germline ends. CDR1 is SGHTA and CDR2 is FQGNSA in the germline V gene. The CDR3 spans 17 residues. CDR3 DNA sequence: TGTGCCAGCAGCCCACTGCCCTTGGCGGGCCCCTCCTACGAGCAGTACTTC. Translated, it gives CASSPLPLAGPSYEQYF.

The V call is TRBV4-3, the J call TRBJ1-1; D remains unclear. The ends were cut back, 3 bases at V and 6 bases at J, with 14 bases in the middle. Germline assignment: CDR1 LGHNA and CDR2 YSLEER. The CDR3 covers 14 residues. CDR3: CASSHPSTGSEAFF. CDR3 sequence (DNA): TGCGCCAGCAGCCATCCCTCCACCGGCTCTGAAGCTTTCTTT.

This clone was seen just once. V gene TRBV5-1 combines with J gene TRBJ2-1; D remains ambiguous. Germline V gives CDR1 SGHRS, CDR2 YFSETQ. CDR3 size: 15 residues. The V gene lost 3 bases and the J gene lost 4 bases, with 14 bases spanning the gap. This CDR3 reads CASSYSRSIYNEQFF. The CDR3 DNA is TGCGCCAGCAGCTACTCCCGATCTATATACAATGAGCAGTTCTTC.

The gene calls are TRBV19 and TRBJ1-1; D unclear. V was clipped by 3 bases and J by 0 bases, with 8 bases between them. CDR1 and CDR2 from the germline V gene are LNHDA and SQIVND (reference sequence). CDR3 length equals 14 residues. The CDR3 sequence is CASSISDMNTEAFF. CDR3 nucleotides: TGTGCCAGTAGTATTTCAGATATGAACACTGAAGCTTTCTTT.

V gene TRBV9 combines with J gene TRBJ2-3, with 9 bases fitting TRBD2. This CDR3 contains 19 residues. Trimming cost V 4 bases and J 0 bases; bases outside gene matches: 15. Germline CDR1 SGDLS, CDR2 YYNGEE. The CDR3 coding sequence is TGTGCCAGCAGCATCAGCCCGGGACTAGCCCTCGCTAGCACAGATACGCAGTATTTT. Its protein is CASSISPGLALASTDTQYF.

The rearrangement uses TRBV7-2 and TRBJ2-3; either TRBD1 or TRBD2 may fit D (6 bases each). This CDR3 has 15 amino acids. V dropped 2 bases and J dropped 3 bases, with 12 bases sitting between them. Per germline, CDR1 SGHTA and CDR2 FQGNSA. The CDR3 loop reads CASSLSGAKTDTQYF. DNA of the CDR3: TGTGCCAGCAGCTTATCGGGGGCCAAAACAGATACGCAGTATTTT.

This chain uses TRBV5-4 with TRBJ2-2, with 10 nucleotides matching TRBD1. This CDR3 contains 15 residues. J lost 6 bases, V lost 2 bases, and 4 bases had no gene match. Germline loops: CDR1 SGHNT, CDR2 YYREEE (reference sequence). In DNA form, the CDR3 reads TGTGCCAGCAGCTTTCGACAGGGGGCGCCCGGGGAGCTGTTTTTT. It codes for CASSFRQGAPGELFF.

V and J are TRBV5-1 and TRBJ1-2; a weak D match, TRBD1 (5 bases). The CDR3 loop spans 14 amino acids. V lost 0 bases to trimming and J lost 2 bases, with 8 bases between them. Germline V CDR1 and CDR2: SGHRS, YFSETQ. CDR3 residues: CASSLDGTNYGYTF. For the CDR3, the DNA is TGCGCCAGCAGCTTGGATGGGACCAACTATGGCTACACCTTC.

The J gene is TRBJ2-7, the V gene TRBV18; D uncertain. CDR3 length: 13 residues. Germline V gene lookup returns CDR1 KGHSH and CDR2 LQKENI. The V end was cut by 0 bases, the J end by 0 bases, with 3 bases between. CDR3 in amino acids: CASSPPDSYEQYF. CDR3 sequence (DNA): TGTGCCAGCTCACCACCGGACTCCTACGAGCAGTACTTC.

This clone was found a few times. The genes are TRBV19 and TRBJ2-2, with 8 nucleotides matching TRBD1. J lost 0 bases, V lost 3 bases, and 3 bases had no gene match. This CDR3 has 16 residues. CDR1 is LNHDA and CDR2 is SQIVND in the germline V gene (reference sequence). The CDR3 is CASSIRTGPNTGELFF. CDR3 in DNA: TGTGCCAGTAGTATCCGGACAGGGCCGAACACCGGGGAGCTGTTTTTT.

The V and J genes are TRBV11-2 and TRBJ2-5; TRBD2 is a possible D gene (6 bases). Looked up from germline, CDR1 is SGHAT and CDR2 is FQNNGV. V shed 0 bases and J shed 5 bases, with 13 bases lying between them. The CDR3 is made up of 15 amino acids. CDR3 sequence reads: CASSLDPGVWETQYF. The CDR3 DNA follows: TGTGCCAGCAGCTTAGATCCGGGGGTTTGGGAGACCCAGTACTTC.

V is TRBV6-6 and J is TRBJ1-3; TRBD1 is a possible D gene (6 bases). V lost 5 bases and J 2 bases, leaving 16 bases between the germline ends. Germline V lookup: CDR1 MNHNY, CDR2 SVGAGI (reference sequence). CDR3 length: 16 residues. The CDR3 DNA is TGTGCCAGCAGTAGGGCAGGGGAGCCTACTGGAAACACCATATATTTT. Protein product: CASSRAGEPTGNTIYF.

This clone was seen once. The chain recombines TRBV11-2 with TRBJ1-4; D not certain. Per germline, CDR1 SGHAT and CDR2 FQNNGV. The CDR3 extends over 14 amino acids. V lost 3 bases, J lost 7 bases, and 12 bases lay in between. DNA for the CDR3: TGTGCCAGCAGCTTTTCCGGGGAACTTGAAAAACTGTTTTTT. Encoded protein: CASSFSGELEKLFF.

The chain combines TRBV6-6 with TRBJ2-7; TRBD1 aligns across 8 bases. The V gene's germline CDR1 is MNHNY and CDR2 SVGAGI (reference sequence). Trimming removed 11 bases from V and 6 bases from J; junction bases left unmatched: 15. The CDR3 totals 14 residues. CDR3 sequence reads: CASRERQGRTEQYF. DNA of the CDR3: TGTGCCTCACGCGAAAGACAGGGGCGGACCGAGCAGTACTTC.

The chain links TRBV18 to TRBJ1-6; D may be TRBD1 (5 bases). The germline V gene has CDR1 KGHSH and CDR2 LQKENI. The CDR3 loop spans 17 amino acids. With 6 bases removed from V and 3 bases from J, the gap between germline ends came to 18 bases. CDR3 protein: CASSPKNPTDYNSPLHF. CDR3 DNA: TGTGCCAGCTCCCCCAAGAACCCGACAGACTATAATTCACCCCTCCACTTT.

The CDR3 DNA sequence: TGTGCCAGCGTTCGGACTCAGCAAGAGACCCAGTACTTC. Residues: CASVRTQQETQYF. The chain has TRBV6-1 and TRBJ2-5; TRBD2 might be the D (5 bases). Germline CDR1 is MNHNS and CDR2 is SASEGT. CDR3 length: 13 amino acids. The V end lost 8 bases, the J end lost 2 bases, and 12 bases lay between the germline ends.